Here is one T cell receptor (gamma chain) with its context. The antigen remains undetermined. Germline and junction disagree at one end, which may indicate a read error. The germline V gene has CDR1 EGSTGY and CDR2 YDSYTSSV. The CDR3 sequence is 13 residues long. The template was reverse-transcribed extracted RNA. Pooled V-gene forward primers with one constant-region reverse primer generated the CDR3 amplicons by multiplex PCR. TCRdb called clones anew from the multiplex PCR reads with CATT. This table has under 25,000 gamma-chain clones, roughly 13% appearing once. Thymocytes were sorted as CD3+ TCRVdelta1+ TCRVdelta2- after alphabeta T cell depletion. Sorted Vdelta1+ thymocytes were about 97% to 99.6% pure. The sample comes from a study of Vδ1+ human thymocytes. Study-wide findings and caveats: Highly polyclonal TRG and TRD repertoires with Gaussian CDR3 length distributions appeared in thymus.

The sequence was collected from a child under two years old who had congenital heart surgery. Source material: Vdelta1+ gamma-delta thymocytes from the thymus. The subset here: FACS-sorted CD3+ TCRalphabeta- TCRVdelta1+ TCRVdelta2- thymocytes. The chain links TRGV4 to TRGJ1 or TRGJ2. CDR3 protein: CATWNGGLVGKLF. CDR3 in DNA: TGTGCCACCTGGAATGGGGGCCTTGTTGGGAAACTCTTT.